These 28 T cell receptor beta chains share one sample of origin, sequenced in a study of regulatory T cells in long-lasting Graves disease. Time point reported: newly diagnosed GD, antithyroid drugs for less than 3 months. There was RNA extracted from PBMCs, and the TCR library was made from it. To make TCR beta libraries, researchers used iRepertoire HTBI primers and Arm-PCR of CDR3 regions. TCRdb reanalysed the multiplex PCR reads using MiXCR and keeps one entry per CDR3 protein. The table lists hundreds of thousands of distinct CDR3 sequences, roughly 16% of them singletons, with about 20% in the top ten. These data also featured in a second study, about T cells in Graves' hyperthyroidism and ophthalmopathy.

This specimen consisted of peripheral blood mononuclear cells (PBMCs), obtained at new diagnosis, from a patient treated with antithyroid drugs. The receptors shown here come from a woman in her 30s with Graves disease.

This clonotype came up a few times. V usage is TRBV6-2 or TRBV6-3 and J usage is TRBJ2-2, with 8 bases matching TRBD1. J lost 6 bases, V lost 7 bases, and 13 bases had no gene match. The CDR3 is 16 amino acids. Germline V gene lookup returns CDR1 MNHEY and CDR2 SVGEGT. This CDR3 reads CASTGFGQGISGELFF. Written as DNA, the CDR3 is TGTGCCAGCACGGGCTTCGGACAGGGAATCTCCGGGGAGCTGTTTTTT.

In regard to this clonotype: A single base separates this from a much larger clone, so it may be a read error. In this CDR3 the conserved last residue, phenylalanine or tryptophan, is missing, so a read error is likely. The chain joins TRBV24-1 to TRBJ1-5; 7 bases map to TRBD1. V was pared by 4 bases and J by 4 bases, with 6 bases of the junction left unmatched. Germline V gene sequence: CDR1 KGHDR, CDR2 SFDVKD. The CDR3 is 15 residues long. CDR3 bases: TGTGCCACCAGTGACCCGGGACAGAAGAATCAGCCCCAGCATTCT. This gives the protein CATSDPGQKNQPQHS.

V and J are TRBV4-2 and TRBJ1-5; D is possibly TRBD1 (5 bases). V was cut by 3 bases and J by 5 bases, with 8 bases left in between. The CDR3 extends over 13 amino acids. Germline CDR1 LGHNA, CDR2 YNFKEQ. CDR3 coding DNA: TGTGCCAGCAGCCAGACCAGGGATCAGCCCCAGCATTTT. Translated, it gives CASSQTRDQPQHF.

This clonotype occurred a few times. This CDR3 is CASSARTGNTGELFF. CDR3 coding DNA: TGTGCCAGCAGCGCCCGGACAGGAAACACCGGGGAGCTGTTTTTT. The chain has TRBV7-6 and TRBJ2-2; 7 nucleotides agree with TRBD1. This CDR3 is 15 amino acids long. V lost 5 bases and J lost 2; bases outside the gene matches: 5. Per germline, CDR1 SGHVS and CDR2 FNYEAQ.

There are a few counts of this clonotype. CDR3 residues: CASRGDVGTQYF. CDR3 coding DNA: TGTGCCAGCAGGGGCGACGTCGGGACCCAGTACTTC. The V gene is TRBV7-9, the J gene TRBJ2-5, with D unresolved. V was shortened by 6 bases and J by 7 bases, with 12 bases between the two germline ends. CDR3 length equals 12 residues. CDR1 is SEHNR, CDR2 FQNEAQ, per germline (reference sequence).

This clonotype was seen repeatedly, ten times or more. J is TRBJ1-3 and V is TRBV2, with D tentatively TRBD1 (5 bases). The germline CDR1 and CDR2 sequences are SNHLY and FYNNEI. Deletions cut 6 bases from V and 0 bases from J, with 9 bases between. This CDR3 spans 14 amino acids. This CDR3 reads CASSGTHSGNTIYF. The CDR3 DNA follows: TGTGCCAGCAGCGGGACCCACTCTGGAAACACCATATATTTT.

This clonotype was seen more than once but under ten times. The genes are TRBV12-3 or TRBV12-4 and TRBJ2-7; unclear D gene. The CDR3 runs to 12 residues. Trimming took off 2 bases at V and 4 bases at J, with 6 bases between the two ends. The CDR3, as DNA: TGTGCCAGCAGTTTATACGCTTACGAGCAGTACTTC. Its translation: CASSLYAYEQYF.

The chain combines TRBV7-9 with TRBJ1-4; the D gene is possibly TRBD1 (5 bases). CDR1 and CDR2 (germline): SEHNR, FQNEAQ (reference sequence). The CDR3 is made up of 14 amino acids. Trimming removed 2 bases at V and 8 bases at J, with 12 bases between. CDR3 in amino acids: CASSLTQGSEKLFF. CDR3 bases: TGTGCCAGCAGCTTAACCCAGGGTAGCGAAAAACTGTTTTTT.

In its sample, this clonotype was seen a few times. The chain carries TRBV3-1 and TRBJ1-6; 8 bases line up with TRBD1. Germline loops: CDR1 LGHDT, CDR2 YNNKEL (reference sequence). There are 14 residues in the CDR3. The J segment lost 7 bases and the V segment lost 6 bases, leaving 5 bases of the junction unmatched. CDR3 sequence reads: CASRPTGANSPLHF. In DNA form, the CDR3 reads TGTGCCAGCAGACCGACAGGGGCCAATTCACCCCTCCACTTT.

Comment on this clonotype: A read error is possible here, since a much larger clone lies one base away. The chain employs TRBV11-2 and TRBJ1-2; tentatively, D is TRBD1 (5 bases). V was pared by 1 base and J by 8 bases, with 11 bases between. The CDR3 length is 13 residues. Germline CDR1 and CDR2: SGHAT and FQNNGV. CDR3 protein: CASSLVSWGGYTF. CDR3 coding DNA: TGTGCCAGCAGCTTAGTATCTTGGGGCGGCTACACCTTC.

In this sample, this clonotype turned up many times. The CDR3 nucleotides are TGTGCCAGCGGGCCGACAGGTTTGGACTACGAGCAGTACTTC. Protein product: CASGPTGLDYEQYF. The chain carries TRBV28 and TRBJ2-7; a weak D match, TRBD1 (6 bases). With 8 bases removed from V and 3 bases from J, the gap between germline ends came to 17 bases. CDR1 MDHEN and CDR2 SYDVKM come from the germline V gene. The CDR3 sequence is 14 residues long.

This clonotype was seen more than once but under ten times. The V gene is TRBV5-5, the J gene TRBJ2-3; D possibly uses TRBD1 or TRBD2 (5 bases each). From germline, CDR1 is SGHKS and CDR2 YYEKEE (reference sequence). V was cut by 7 bases and J by 6 bases, with 18 bases left in between. The CDR3 extends over 14 amino acids. Here the CDR3 DNA reads TGTGCCAGCGCCACCGGGACCCTTGAGGATACGCAGTATTTT. Translated: CASATGTLEDTQYF.

The gene calls are TRBV5-4 and TRBJ2-1; the match to TRBD2 covers 8 bases. The ends lost 6 bases at V and 4 bases at J; junction bases unmatched: 9. The CDR3 totals 15 residues. Per germline, CDR1 SGHNT and CDR2 YYREEE (reference sequence). The DNA for the CDR3 is TGTGCCAGCATCGCGGGGACTAGTCCATACAATGAGCAGTTCTTC. It specifies CASIAGTSPYNEQFF.

This clonotype was counted many times. The V and J genes are TRBV30 and TRBJ1-2; D not resolved. CDR1 and CDR2 (germline): GTSNPN, SVGIG (reference sequence). This CDR3 comprises 14 residues. The V end lost 5 bases, the J end lost 7 bases, and 20 bases lay between the germline ends. CDR3 amino acids: CAWQGAWEGGGYTF. DNA of the CDR3: TGTGCCTGGCAAGGTGCATGGGAAGGCGGTGGCTACACCTTC. The entire variable domain, with the rest obtained from reference TRBV30 and TRBJ1-2, is as follows: SQTIHQWPATLVQPVGSPLSLECTVEGTSNPNLYWYRQAAGRGLQLLFYSVGIGQISSEVPQNLSASRPQDRQFILSSKKLLLSDSGFYLCAWQGAWEGGGYTFGSGTRLTVV.

This clonotype was found many times. The J gene is TRBJ2-3, the V gene TRBV5-1; the match to TRBD2 covers 12 bases. After removal of 4 bases from V and 4 bases from J, the junction contained 7 bases not matched to a gene. Germline lookup yields CDR1 SGHRS and CDR2 YFSETQ. The CDR3 covers 16 residues. The CDR3 region has the DNA TGCGCCAGCAGCATGACTAGCGGGAGAGGATCAGATACGCAGTATTTT. It specifies CASSMTSGRGSDTQYF.

This clonotype appeared many times. This chain connects TRBV7-9 to TRBJ1-5; no firm D call. V dropped 0 bases and J dropped 0 bases, with 6 bases sitting between them. Germline V gives CDR1 SEHNR, CDR2 FQNEAQ (reference sequence). The CDR3 covers 15 residues. The CDR3 sequence: CASSLAGNSNQPQHF. The CDR3 nucleotides read TGTGCCAGCAGCTTAGCGGGGAATAGCAATCAGCCCCAGCATTTT.

The V and J genes are TRBV5-5 and TRBJ2-5; 9 bases are a match to TRBD2. Germline V gene sequence: CDR1 SGHKS, CDR2 YYEKEE (reference sequence). CDR3 size: 15 residues. The ends lost 5 bases at V and 13 bases at J; junction bases unmatched: 18. The CDR3 nucleotides are TGTGCCAGCAGTCAAAAGGGACTAGCTGCCGTACAATTGTACTTC. This codes for CASSQKGLAAVQLYF.

This clonotype has more than one count but fewer than ten. The chain combines TRBV30 with TRBJ1-1; 7 nucleotides match TRBD1. CDR1 GTSNPN and CDR2 SVGIG come from the germline V gene (reference sequence). After removal of 5 bases from V and 1 base from J, the junction contained 1 base not matched to a gene. This CDR3 is 12 amino acids long. CDR3 region: CAWQGGNTEAFF. The DNA of the CDR3 is TGTGCCTGGCAGGGGGGGAACACTGAAGCTTTCTTT.

The rearrangement joins TRBV3-1 to TRBJ2-1; 13 bases align to TRBD2. J gave up 9 bases and V 4 bases, and 9 bases lay outside the gene matches. The CDR3 covers 16 residues. Germline CDR1 and CDR2: LGHDT and YNNKEL (reference sequence). CDR3 DNA: TGTGCCAGCAGCCGGGACGGGACTAGCGGGATACGTGAGCAGTTCTTC. Its translation is CASSRDGTSGIREQFF.

This chain connects TRBV24-1 to TRBJ2-1, with D possibly being TRBD1 (6 bases). The CDR3 length is 13 residues. V was pared by 4 bases and J by 8 bases, with 11 bases between. Per the germline V gene, CDR1 is KGHDR and CDR2 is SFDVKD. This CDR3 is CATSDPTGYEQFF. In nucleotides, the CDR3 is TGTGCCACCAGTGACCCAACAGGGTATGAGCAGTTCTTC.

This clonotype has a count of ten or more. The gene calls are TRBV28 and TRBJ2-5; no clear D gene. Trimming took 6 bases from V and 1 from J, leaving 9 bases between them. The CDR3 length is 13 residues. The germline gives CDR1 MDHEN, CDR2 SYDVKM. In DNA form, the CDR3 reads TGTGCCAGCAGCTGGGCATCCCAAGAGACCCAGTACTTC. It codes for CASSWASQETQYF.

The sample holds many counts of this clonotype. The chain links TRBV2 to TRBJ1-1, with a tentative D call TRBD1 (5 bases). Trimming pared 5 bases from V and 7 bases from J, leaving 11 bases between. Germline V lookup: CDR1 SNHLY, CDR2 FYNNEI. CDR3 size: 12 residues. The CDR3: CASSTGLNEAFF. CDR3 DNA sequence: TGTGCCAGCAGTACAGGACTGAATGAAGCTTTCTTT.

The chain recombines TRBV7-2 with TRBJ2-2, with unresolved D. CDR1 SGHTA and CDR2 FQGNSA come from the germline V gene. This CDR3 spans 14 amino acids. V gave up 5 bases and J gave up 0 bases, with 7 bases separating them. The CDR3 protein is CASSRRANTGELFF. The DNA for the CDR3 is TGTGCCAGCAGCCGTCGGGCGAACACCGGGGAGCTGTTTTTT.

The chain recombines TRBV20-1 with TRBJ1-1; D unresolved. Germline lookup yields CDR1 DFQATT and CDR2 SNEGSKA (reference sequence). V dropped 4 bases and J dropped 5 bases, with 17 bases sitting between them. The CDR3 loop spans 14 amino acids. The CDR3 DNA is TGCAGTGCTACAACGACGGAGCAGAGGACTGAAGCTTTCTTT. Protein product: CSATTTEQRTEAFF.

This clonotype was counted only a few times. J is TRBJ1-2 and V is TRBV5-6, with 11 bases aligning to TRBD1. Trimming cost V 3 bases and J 3 bases; bases outside gene matches: 1. The CDR3 covers 14 residues. From germline, CDR1 is SGHDT and CDR2 YYEEEE. Written as DNA, the CDR3 is TGTGCCAGCAGCTCGGACAGGGGGCACTATGGCTACACCTTC. This translates into CASSSDRGHYGYTF. Complete variable domain (other parts from reference TRBV5-6 and TRBJ1-2): DAGVTQSPTHLIKTRGQQVTLRCSPKSGHDTVSWYQQALGQGPQFIFQYYEEEERQRGNFPDRFSGHQFPNYSSELNVNALLLGDSALYLCASSSDRGHYGYTFGSGTRLTVV.

As regards this clonotype: One end of the junction varies from germline; a read error may be responsible. The J gene is TRBJ1-1, the V gene TRBV2; no reliable D call. The germline V gene encodes CDR1 SNHLY and CDR2 FYNNEI. This CDR3 is built from 14 residues. CDR3 sequence (DNA): TGTACCAGCAGTTTAAATTACGGACCCACTGAAGCTTTCTTT. Translation gives CTSSLNYGPTEAFF.

This clonotype occurred many times. The chain is built from TRBV29-1 and TRBJ2-7; no firm D call. CDR3 size: 14 residues. The germline CDR1 and CDR2 sequences are SQVTM and ANQGSEA. Between the trimmed V and J ends, which lost 6 bases and 0 bases, there was a span of 15 bases. CDR3 DNA: TGCAGCGTAAGTCTCGGATCCGGCTCCTACGAGCAGTACTTC. Its protein product is CSVSLGSGSYEQYF.

This clonotype was seen many times. The chain carries TRBV7-2 and TRBJ1-2; 9 nucleotides align to TRBD1. Germline CDR1 reads SGHTA; CDR2 reads FQGNSA. The ends lost 5 bases at V and 4 bases at J; junction bases unmatched: 17. This CDR3 is 18 amino acids long. The CDR3 loop is CASSPRPRGQGVFYGYTF. In DNA form, the CDR3 reads TGTGCCAGCAGCCCCCGCCCCCGGGGACAGGGAGTTTTCTATGGCTACACCTTC.